These 26 T cell receptor beta chains came from one sample sequenced in a study of tumor and adjacent non-tumor tissue in lung cancer. This sample's RNA came from whole unsorted tissue. Distant lung tissue was collected more than 3 cm away from the tumor edge. Three rounds of nested PCR, following a modified ARM-PCR protocol, produced the TCRbeta library. In TCRdb, the multiplex PCR reads were re-called with MiXCR into one record per CDR3 protein. The sample comprises some 100,000 distinct CDR3 sequences, 80% of which are singletons, and about 31% rests with the top ten. Material: distant non-tumor lung tissue. Receptors originate from a man between 60 and 75 years old with small cell lung cancer.

Note on this clonotype: A much larger clone lies one base from this, so it may be a read error. This chain uses TRBV28 with TRBJ2-2; a weak D match, TRBD1 (5 bases). This CDR3 has 15 amino acids. In germline, CDR1 is MDHEN, CDR2 SYDVKM. Here the CDR3 DNA reads TGTGCCATCAGTTGGATCCAGGGAAACACCGGGGAGCTGTTTTTT. Its translation: CAISWIQGNTGELFF.

On this clonotype: A much larger clone is a single base away; this may be a read error. The chain joins TRBV30 to TRBJ2-1; D is ambiguous. This CDR3 spans 14 amino acids. Trimming pared 1 base from V and 7 bases from J, leaving 14 bases between. The germline V gene encodes CDR1 GTSNPN and CDR2 SVGIG (reference sequence). CDR3 coding DNA: TGTGCCTGGAGTGGAAGAAGTTTCGGGAATGAGCAGTTCTTC. Protein sequence: CAWSGRSFGNEQFF.

This chain connects TRBV6-5 to TRBJ2-6; TRBD1 agrees at 8 bases. Germline CDR1 reads MNHEY; CDR2 reads SVGAGI. Germline trimming cut 5 bases from V and 14 bases from J; bases unmatched to any gene: 17. The CDR3 runs to 16 residues. The CDR3 bases are TGTGCCAGCAGTCCACAGGGGGTGAGTGGGGCCAATATCCTGACTTTC. As protein: CASSPQGVSGANILTF.

For this clonotype: One end of the junction fails to match germline, which may point to a read error. This chain connects TRBV4-2 to TRBJ2-6, with 8 bases that match TRBD2. Germline V gives CDR1 LGHNA, CDR2 YNFKEQ. CDR3 size: 18 residues. The CDR3 bases are TGTGCCAGCAGCCAAGATGCGGGGGGACACTCTGGGCCCAATGTCCTGACTTTC. This gives the protein CASSQDAGGHSGPNVLTF.

With respect to this clonotype: A much larger clone differs from this one at a single base, so this may be a read error. DNA of the CDR3: TGCAATGCTAGTAAGGGACAGAGCTCCTACGAGCAGTACGTC. It specifies CNASKGQSSYEQYV. The J gene is TRBJ2-7, the V gene TRBV20-1, with 7 bases fitting TRBD1. This CDR3 has 14 amino acids. Germline V lookup: CDR1 DFQATT, CDR2 SNEGSKA (reference sequence).

In regard to this clonotype: Germline is not matched at one junction end, which may reflect a read error. The V gene is TRBV5-4, the J gene TRBJ2-2; the D is unclear. CDR1 and CDR2 (germline): SGHNT, YYREEE (reference sequence). CDR3 length equals 14 residues. CDR3 residues: CASSFVAKTGELFF. The CDR3 DNA is TGTGCCAGTAGCTTCGTCGCGAAAACCGGGGAGCTGTTTTTT.

This chain joins TRBV29-1 and TRBJ2-1; the D gene could be TRBD1 or TRBD2 (5 bases each). Looked up from germline, CDR1 is SQVTM and CDR2 is ANQGSEA. The CDR3 spans 13 residues. The V end was cut by 6 bases, the J end by 9 bases, with 18 bases between. The CDR3: CSVELGQGCEQFF. CDR3 nucleotide sequence: TGCAGCGTGGAACTAGGGCAGGGTTGTGAGCAGTTCTTC.

This clonotype was found a few times. The chain links TRBV10-1 to TRBJ1-6; D gene ambiguous. The CDR3 runs 16 residues. Germline values: CDR1 WNHNN, CDR2 SYGVQD (reference sequence). The V end was cut by 0 bases, the J end by 5 bases, with 11 bases between. CDR3 sequence: CASSESNPDHNSPLHF. The DNA of the CDR3 is TGCGCCAGCAGTGAGTCCAACCCCGACCATAATTCACCCCTCCACTTT.

Note on this clonotype: The junction departs from the called germline gene at one end, perhaps through a read error. The J gene is TRBJ2-1, the V gene TRBV7-9; D not certain. The CDR3 is made up of 15 amino acids. The germline V gene encodes CDR1 SEHNR and CDR2 FQNEAQ (reference sequence). CDR3 loop: CVSSFRVVLYNEQFF. The CDR3 nucleotides read TGTGTCAGCAGCTTCCGAGTGGTGCTTTACAATGAGCAGTTCTTC.

The chain uses TRBV12-3 or TRBV12-4 and TRBJ2-5; no clear D. This CDR3 has 12 residues. In DNA form, the CDR3 reads TGTCTCAGCAGTTCTGGGATAAAGACCCAGTACTTC. Translated, it gives CLSSSGIKTQYF.

The V call is TRBV20-1, the J call TRBJ2-2; no firm D call. Germline V gene lookup returns CDR1 DFQATT and CDR2 SNEGSKA (reference sequence). V lost 5 bases, J lost 8 bases, and 15 bases lay in between. The CDR3 has 13 residues. CDR3 sequence reads: CSAWDIEVGELFF. In DNA form, the CDR3 reads TGCAGTGCTTGGGATATAGAAGTAGGGGAGCTGTTTTTT.

The CDR3 reads CAISEQTRQRTQTQYF. The CDR3 bases are TGTGCCATCAGTGAACAAACTCGTCAGAGGACCCAAACGCAGTATTTT. The chain uses TRBV10-3 and TRBJ2-3, with unresolved D. CDR3 length equals 16 residues. Germline assignment: CDR1 ENHRY and CDR2 SYGVKD. The V end was cut by 3 bases, the J end by 9 bases, with 22 bases between.

This clonotype was detected a few times. The V and J genes are TRBV7-2 and TRBJ2-1, with TRBD1 as a possible D gene (6 bases). This CDR3 has 13 amino acids. V was cut by 4 bases and J by 5 bases, with 9 bases left in between. From germline, CDR1 is SGHTA and CDR2 FQGNSA. CDR3 nucleotide sequence: TGTGCCAGCAGCTCCGGACAGAACAATGAGCAGTTCTTC. It yields the protein CASSSGQNNEQFF.

As to this clonotype: It is likely a read error, because the conserved phenylalanine at the end of the CDR3 is missing. The DNA is left out, because the CDR3 cannot be placed on it with certainty; the CDR3 is given as TCRdb lists it. The V call is TRBV12-3 or TRBV12-4, the J call TRBJ1-2; the DNA was not compared with TRBD1, the D call given in the table. The CDR3 spans 13 amino acids, including both terminal residues. CDR3 loop: CASRSTGSYGYAL.

In the case of this clonotype: A much larger clone sits a single nucleotide away, making a read error possible. CDR3 bases: TGTGTCAGCAGCTTAGAGTCGGGACAGCCTTTTGGTGGCTACACCTTC. Protein: CVSSLESGQPFGGYTF. The rearrangement uses TRBV7-9 and TRBJ1-2, with 7 bases aligning to TRBD1. This CDR3 spans 16 amino acids. The germline V gene has CDR1 SEHNR and CDR2 FQNEAQ (reference sequence). The full variable domain, its missing parts supplied by reference TRBV7-9 and TRBJ1-2, is DTGVSQNPRHKITKRGQNVTFRCDPISEHNRLYWYRQTLGQGPEFLTYFQNEAQLEKSRLLSDRFSAERPKGSFSTLEIQRTEQGDSAMYLCVSSLESGQPFGGYTFGSGTRLTVV.

In the case of this clonotype: The junction and the germline gene differ at one end; a read error may be behind it. The chain employs TRBV6-1 and TRBJ2-7; 14 nucleotides align to TRBD2. The CDR3 covers 15 residues. Germline CDR1 is MNHNS and CDR2 is SASEGT. The CDR3 spells CASSERGLAGDEQYF. The CDR3 nucleotides read TGTGCCAGCAGTGAAAGGGGACTAGCGGGAGACGAACAGTACTTC.

This clonotype was detected only once. Compared with germline, one end of the junction differs, possibly owing to a read error. The rearrangement links TRBV29-1 to TRBJ2-5; 15 bases are a match to TRBD2. Per the germline V gene, CDR1 is SQVTM and CDR2 is ANQGSEA. The CDR3 consists of 18 residues. This CDR3 reads CSSAMGGLAGGDHETQYF. CDR3 coding DNA: TGCAGCTCCGCGATGGGGGGACTAGCGGGAGGAGACCATGAGACCCAGTACTTC.

This clonotype was counted at least ten times. V is TRBV12-3 or TRBV12-4 and J is TRBJ1-6; D might be TRBD1 (5 bases). The CDR3 spans 15 residues. The V end lost 0 bases, the J end lost 10 bases, and 13 bases lay between the germline ends. This CDR3 is CASSLALDTRSPLHF. CDR3 sequence (DNA): TGTGCCAGCAGTTTAGCATTGGACACTCGGTCACCCCTCCACTTT.

The gene calls are TRBV12-3 or TRBV12-4 and TRBJ2-2; 8 bases match TRBD2. With 6 bases clipped from V and 2 bases from J, the junction kept 11 bases outside the gene matches. The CDR3 has 17 residues. CDR3 region: CASSTQRAGVNTGELFF. The CDR3 DNA follows: TGTGCCAGCAGCACTCAGCGAGCGGGGGTAAACACCGGGGAGCTGTTTTTT.

A remark on this clonotype: The junction does not match germline at one end; this may be a read error. The chain is built from TRBV7-9 and TRBJ2-7, with TRBD2 matching over 8 bases. In germline, CDR1 is SEHNR, CDR2 FQNEAQ (reference sequence). The length of the CDR3 is 13 residues. CDR3 nucleotides: TGCGCCAGTAGCCAGCGGGAGCACTACGGGCAGTACTTC. Residues: CASSQREHYGQYF.

For this clonotype: The germline gene is not matched at one end of the junction; a read error may be the cause. As DNA, the CDR3 is TGTGCCAGCAGCCGAGAGGGGGCGGCTGGCTACACATTC. As protein: CASSREGAAGYTF. The rearrangement links TRBV4-2 to TRBJ1-2; TRBD1 matches 7 bases. Germline CDR1 and CDR2: LGHNA and YNFKEQ. This CDR3 is 13 amino acids long.

Points on this clonotype: One end of the junction varies from germline; a read error may be responsible. The CDR3 reads CSARPREYTEALF. CDR3 nucleotide sequence: TGCAGTGCTAGACCACGGGAGTACACTGAAGCTCTCTTT. This chain uses TRBV20-1 with TRBJ1-1; D gene ambiguous. CDR3 length: 13 amino acids. Per germline, CDR1 DFQATT and CDR2 SNEGSKA (reference sequence).

A word on this clonotype: Without the conserved terminal phenylalanine or tryptophan, this CDR3 likely stems from a read error. V is TRBV11-2 and J is TRBJ2-1; D possibly corresponds to TRBD1 (5 bases). The CDR3 runs to 17 residues. The germline gives CDR1 SGHAT, CDR2 FQNNGV. CDR3 nucleotide sequence: TGTTCCAGTAGCTTGGTGACAGCCCAGAGCTCCTACAATGAACAGTTCTTA. Its translation: CSSSLVTAQSSYNEQFL.

With regard to this clonotype: An end of the junction does not agree with germline; a read error may underlie this. This chain uses TRBV5-1 with TRBJ2-1, with 11 bases lining up with TRBD2. The CDR3 has 14 amino acids. Looked up from germline, CDR1 is SGHRS and CDR2 is YFSETQ. The CDR3 nucleotides are TGCACCAGCAGCGGGACTAGCGGATACTATGAGCAGTTCTTC. Its protein is CTSSGTSGYYEQFF. The whole variable domain, filled in from reference TRBV5-1 and TRBJ2-1, reads KAGVTQTPRYLIKTRGQQVTLSCSPISGHRSVSWYQQTPGQGLQFLFEYFSETQRNKGNFPGRFSGRQFSNSRSEMNVSTLELGDSALYLCTSSGTSGYYEQFFGPGTRLTVL.

A note on this clonotype: Possible read error: a much larger clone is one base away. The chain recombines TRBV11-1 with TRBJ2-3; TRBD2 agrees at 7 bases. The germline V gene encodes CDR1 SGHAT and CDR2 FQDESV (reference sequence). This CDR3 comprises 15 residues. The CDR3 reads CASILQAGSTDTQYF. CDR3 DNA sequence: TGTGCCAGCATCTTACAAGCGGGGAGCACAGATACGCAGTATTTT.

The table lists this clonotype with a few counts. Compared with germline, one end of the junction differs, possibly owing to a read error. V gene TRBV28 combines with J gene TRBJ2-3; TRBD2 agrees at 7 bases. Germline V CDR1 and CDR2: MDHEN, SYDVKM. This CDR3 contains 14 residues. The DNA of the CDR3 is TGTGCCAGTACCTCACTAGCGTCGGCGGATATGCAGTATTTT. Protein sequence: CASTSLASADMQYF.